These 13 T cell receptor beta chains were sequenced from one sample in a study of T cells in localized non-small cell lung cancer. Profiling relied on immunoSEQ multiplex PCR, and the TCRdb table lists in-frame clones only, not all of them. The table shows tens of thousands of clones, with more than 75% occurring only once. Material: peripheral blood, obtained before any cancer treatment. The source of these receptors is a female donor over 55 with stage I lung adenocarcinoma.

This clone has more than one count but fewer than ten. This chain links TRBV5-1 with TRBJ1-1; D not resolved. V lost 1 base and J 2 bases, leaving 9 bases between the germline ends. The CDR3 extends over 14 amino acids. In germline, CDR1 is SGHRS, CDR2 YFSETQ. The CDR3 DNA reads TGCGCCAGCAGCTTGCTTCAGAGAAACACTGAAGCTTTCTTT. It translates to CASSLLQRNTEAFF.

This clone came up once. V usage is TRBV6-6 and J usage is TRBJ2-3; possibly TRBD1 for D (5 bases). Trimming removed 4 bases at V and 1 base at J, with 12 bases between. The germline gives CDR1 MNHNY, CDR2 SVGAGI (reference sequence). The CDR3 has 15 residues. The CDR3 protein is CASSFPETGTDTQYF. The DNA for the CDR3 is TGTGCCAGCAGTTTCCCCGAGACAGGCACAGATACGCAGTATTTT.

This rearrangement joins TRBV30 to TRBJ2-7; 8 nucleotides align to TRBD2. The ends lost 2 bases at V and 3 bases at J; junction bases unmatched: 3. Germline V gives CDR1 GTSNPN, CDR2 SVGIG (reference sequence). This CDR3 is built from 13 residues. CDR3 in amino acids: CAWSPGRDYEQYF. The DNA of the CDR3 is TGTGCCTGGAGTCCCGGGAGGGACTACGAGCAGTACTTC.

This clone came up once. The V call is TRBV2, the J call TRBJ2-2; maybe TRBD2 (5 bases). The V end lost 3 bases, the J end lost 3 bases, and 8 bases lay between the germline ends. The CDR3 sequence is 14 residues long. Germline CDR1 and CDR2: SNHLY and FYNNEI. The CDR3 loop is CASSEGRDTGELFF. For the CDR3, the DNA is TGTGCCAGCAGTGAGGGGAGAGACACCGGGGAGCTGTTTTTT.

The chain has TRBV7-2 and TRBJ2-5; D is undetermined. Per germline, CDR1 SGHTA and CDR2 FQGNSA. The CDR3 totals 11 residues. V was pared by 2 bases and J by 5 bases, with 3 bases between. The CDR3 DNA follows: TGTGCCAGCAGCTTATTCGAGACCCAGTACTTC. Its translation: CASSLFETQYF.

A few counts support this clone. V usage is TRBV15 and J usage is TRBJ2-2; TRBD2 agrees at 7 bases. Germline CDR1 LNHNV, CDR2 YYDKDF (reference sequence). There are 12 residues in the CDR3. Unmatched junction bases numbered 2, after V lost 8 bases and J lost 5 bases. CDR3 amino acids: CATWGGTGELFF. The CDR3 coding sequence is TGTGCCACCTGGGGAGGGACCGGGGAGCTGTTTTTT.

The rearrangement uses TRBV28 and TRBJ2-7; 11 bases line up with TRBD2. Trimming cost V 6 bases and J 2 bases; bases outside gene matches: 6. The CDR3 has 15 amino acids. Germline V gene sequence: CDR1 MDHEN, CDR2 SYDVKM. CDR3 in DNA: TGTGCCAGCAGCGTAGCGGGAGGGCGGACCTACGAGCAGTACTTC. Amino acid sequence: CASSVAGGRTYEQYF.

The CDR3 nucleotides read TGTGCCAGCAGCTTAGTAGGGCCGGGCACTGAAGCTTTCTTT. Translation: CASSLVGPGTEAFF. The V and J genes are TRBV7-2 and TRBJ1-1; unclear D gene. The CDR3 is 14 residues long. V gave up 1 base and J gave up 4 bases, with 10 bases separating them. In germline, CDR1 is SGHTA, CDR2 FQGNSA.

This clone has more than one count but fewer than ten. The rearrangement links TRBV30 to TRBJ1-2; D might be TRBD1 (5 bases). CDR1 and CDR2 from the germline V gene are GTSNPN and SVGIG (reference sequence). CDR3 length equals 15 residues. The V end lost 4 bases, the J end lost 8 bases, and 23 bases lay between the germline ends. The CDR3 spells CAWIMWQGLSDGYTF. The CDR3 DNA sequence: TGTGCCTGGATTATGTGGCAGGGACTAAGTGACGGCTACACCTTC.

The gene calls are TRBV6-1 and TRBJ1-4, with TRBD1 identical over 7 bases. The CDR3 has 13 residues. Germline V gene sequence: CDR1 MNHNS, CDR2 SASEGT. V was pared by 7 bases and J by 3 bases, with 2 bases of the junction left unmatched. CDR3 sequence reads: CASTTGANEKLFF. The CDR3 nucleotides are TGTGCCAGCACTACAGGGGCTAATGAAAAACTGTTTTTT.

This chain connects TRBV5-6 to TRBJ2-5, with D unresolved. Trimming removed 0 bases at V and 2 bases at J, with 5 bases between. Looked up from germline, CDR1 is SGHDT and CDR2 is YYEEEE. The CDR3 runs 13 residues. DNA of the CDR3: TGTGCCAGCAGCTTGGTGGGTCAAGAGACCCAGTACTTC. This gives the protein CASSLVGQETQYF.

Comment on this clone: This CDR3 fails to terminate in the conserved phenylalanine or tryptophan, so it likely reflects a read error. In DNA form, the CDR3 reads TGCGCCAGCAGCCTTAGGGGAGGACCAACAACTAATGAAAAACTGTTTCTT. Translated, it gives CASSLRGGPTTNEKLFL. This chain uses TRBV5-1 with TRBJ1-4; D may be TRBD1 (5 bases). The germline CDR1 and CDR2 sequences are SGHRS and YFSETQ. The CDR3 length is 17 residues. The V gene lost 4 bases and the J gene lost 0 bases, with 16 bases spanning the gap.

This chain links TRBV6-5 with TRBJ1-2; TRBD1 is a possible D gene (5 bases). The CDR3 is made up of 15 amino acids. Germline CDR1 reads MNHEY; CDR2 reads SVGAGI. The V and J ends lost 7 bases and 0 bases respectively, with 15 bases between them. The CDR3 DNA is TGTGCCAGCACAAGACAGACTACTCCTAACTATGGCTACACCTTC. Amino acid sequence: CASTRQTTPNYGYTF.